Given below is one T cell receptor beta chain in context. Its antigen is unidentified. This specimen belongs to a study of cytomegalovirus exposure and HLA in healthy donors. Study-level points and caveats: Earlier analysis looked at TCR beta V segments, and most were productive about 87% or about 30% of the time. Later on, a genetic analysis was performed. It linked a missense variant in DCLRE1C with V- and J-gene trimming of TCR beta.

The V end was cut by 6 bases, the J end by 5 bases, with 10 bases between. The germline V gene encodes CDR1 MNHNS and CDR2 SASEGT. This CDR3 region has 12 residues. This PCR relied on a set of 60 Vbeta primers and 13 Jbeta primers. Sequencing was performed with immunoSEQ multiplex PCR; in TCRdb, only in-frame clones are kept and a portion is missing. This sample's table reports about 140,000 clones. At collection, donors were nominally healthy, but unrecorded immune exposures were probable. Sequencing input: PBMCs. This chain links TRBV6-1 with TRBJ1-1; D is undetermined. The sequence was collected from a middle-aged man in good health and CMV-seronegative. The CDR3 bases are TGTGCCAGCAGACGGGGAGTGACTGAAGCTTTCTTT. It codes for CASRRGVTEAFF.